Below are 7 T cell receptor beta chains sequenced from a single sample in a study of neoadjuvant anti-PD-1 for oral cavity cancer. Here immunoSEQ multiplex PCR was the method, and the copy in TCRdb shows in-frame clones only, minus some. This sample carries 14,000 or so clones, roughly 77% of them seen once, and the ten largest clones take more than 2%. Time point denoted: after neoadjuvant nivolumab, at surgical resection. The material sequenced was PBMCs, taken after nivolumab (anti-PD-1) treatment. These receptors all come from a person aged 40 to 85 with oral cavity squamous cell carcinoma.

J is TRBJ1-5 and V is TRBV18, with a weak D call TRBD1 (5 bases). Germline values: CDR1 KGHSH, CDR2 LQKENI. The CDR3 is 13 amino acids. Trimming removed 5 bases at V and 6 bases at J, with 11 bases between. CDR3 sequence (DNA): TGTGCCAGCTCAAACGACAGAGGTCAGCCCCAGCATTTT. This gives the protein CASSNDRGQPQHF.

This clone was observed a few times. The CDR3 sequence: CASSSGQGAEGYTF. CDR3 nucleotide sequence: TGTGCCAGCAGTTCCGGACAGGGGGCGGAAGGCTACACCTTC. The chain employs TRBV28 and TRBJ1-2, with TRBD1 matching 11 bases. Germline CDR1 and CDR2: MDHEN and SYDVKM. The CDR3 spans 14 residues. V was pared by 4 bases and J by 8 bases, with 6 bases of the junction left unmatched.

The chain couples TRBV21-1 to TRBJ1-5. TRBV21-1 is a pseudogene locus. The CDR3 consists of 17 residues. The DNA for the CDR3 is TGTGCCAGCAGCTACCGGGAGGGACATGACCCTTATCAGCCCCAGCATTTT. Its protein is CASSYREGHDPYQPQHF.

This clone was seen once. The V gene is TRBV2, the J gene TRBJ2-1; no definite D call. Germline V gives CDR1 SNHLY, CDR2 FYNNEI. V was clipped by 3 bases and J by 1 base, with 7 bases between them. CDR3 length: 14 residues. The CDR3 DNA reads TGTGCCAGCAGTGATGCGCCGTCCTACAATGAGCAGTTCTTC. It encodes CASSDAPSYNEQFF.

The genes are TRBV11-3 and TRBJ2-3; D remains ambiguous. CDR1 SGHNT and CDR2 YENEEA come from the germline V gene. The V gene lost 1 base and the J gene lost 6 bases, with 8 bases spanning the gap. The CDR3 contains 13 residues. In DNA form, the CDR3 reads TGTGCCAGCAGCTTAGGTCGGATGGATACGCAGTATTTT. It yields the protein CASSLGRMDTQYF. Full variable domain (remainder filled in from reference TRBV11-3 and TRBJ2-3): EAGVVQSPRYKIIEKKQPVAFWCNPISGHNTLYWYLQNLGQGPELLIRYENEEAVDDSQLPKDRFSAERLKGVDSTLKIQPAELGDSAVYLCASSLGRMDTQYFGPGTRLTVL.

The chain links TRBV11-3 to TRBJ2-2; maybe TRBD1 (6 bases). V was pared by 3 bases and J by 2 bases, with 25 bases between. The V gene's germline CDR1 is SGHNT and CDR2 YENEEA. The CDR3 runs to 20 residues. The CDR3 loop reads CASSFHGQGFMGFNTGELFF. The CDR3 bases are TGTGCCAGCAGCTTTCATGGGCAGGGGTTCATGGGATTTAACACCGGGGAGCTGTTTTTT. The complete variable domain, with remaining parts taken from reference TRBV11-3 and TRBJ2-2, reads EAGVVQSPRYKIIEKKQPVAFWCNPISGHNTLYWYLQNLGQGPELLIRYENEEAVDDSQLPKDRFSAERLKGVDSTLKIQPAELGDSAVYLCASSFHGQGFMGFNTGELFFGEGSRLTVL.

The chain combines TRBV6-6 with TRBJ2-2; D is possibly TRBD2 (6 bases). The CDR3 loop spans 16 amino acids. The V end lost 6 bases, the J end lost 6 bases, and 20 bases lay between the germline ends. From germline, CDR1 is MNHNY and CDR2 SVGAGI (reference sequence). In DNA form, the CDR3 reads TGTGCCAGCAGGGACTCACCGGGGGTTTTAGCCGGGGAGCTGTTTTTT. Translated: CASRDSPGVLAGELFF.